This TCR beta chain came from a study of early T cells in non-severe SARS-CoV-2 infection. Unique molecular identifiers were attached to individual cDNA molecules. TCRdb processed the 5' RACE reads anew with MiXCR; each CDR3 protein has one entry. This sample has 60,000 or so distinct CDR3 sequences, with 8.9% found just once. This CDR3 contains 14 residues. Trimming cost V 7 bases and J 2 bases, with 17 bases left between them. CDR1 is SQVTM, CDR2 ANQGSEA, per germline. This clonotype showed up many times. The TCR sequence derives from an adult who was a healthcare worker with PCR-confirmed SARS-CoV-2 infection or an uninfected control (not recorded which). The chain uses TRBV29-1 and TRBJ2-5, with a weak D call TRBD1 (6 bases). What was sequenced was whole blood. As DNA, the CDR3 is TGCAGCGCCCAAGGGGGACGAGTACAAGAGACCCAGTACTTC. It is translated as CSAQGGRVQETQYF.